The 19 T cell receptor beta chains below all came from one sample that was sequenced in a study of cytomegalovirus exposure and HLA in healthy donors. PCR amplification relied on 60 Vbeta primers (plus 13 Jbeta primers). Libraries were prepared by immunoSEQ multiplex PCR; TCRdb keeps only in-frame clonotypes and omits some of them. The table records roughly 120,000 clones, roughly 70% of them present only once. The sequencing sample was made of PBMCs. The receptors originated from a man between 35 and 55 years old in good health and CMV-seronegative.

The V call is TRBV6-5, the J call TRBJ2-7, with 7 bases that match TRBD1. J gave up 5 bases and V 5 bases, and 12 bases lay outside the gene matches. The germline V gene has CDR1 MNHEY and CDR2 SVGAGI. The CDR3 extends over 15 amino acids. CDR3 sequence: CASSQPGGLSDEQYF. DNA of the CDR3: TGTGCCAGCAGTCAACCAGGGGGATTAAGCGACGAGCAGTACTTC.

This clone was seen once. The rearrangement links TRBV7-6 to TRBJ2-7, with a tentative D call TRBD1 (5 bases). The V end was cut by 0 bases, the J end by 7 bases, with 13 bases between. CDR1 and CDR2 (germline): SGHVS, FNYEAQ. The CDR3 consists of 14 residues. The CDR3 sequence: CASSLAWKQEEQYF. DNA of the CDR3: TGTGCCAGCAGCTTAGCGTGGAAACAGGAGGAGCAGTACTTC.

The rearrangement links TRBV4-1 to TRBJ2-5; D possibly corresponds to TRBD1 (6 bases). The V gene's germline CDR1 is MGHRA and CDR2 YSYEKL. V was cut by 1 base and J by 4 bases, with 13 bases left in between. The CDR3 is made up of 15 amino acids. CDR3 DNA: TGCGCCAGCAGCCAAGTGGGGGCCGGTGGAGAGACCCAGTACTTC. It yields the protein CASSQVGAGGETQYF.

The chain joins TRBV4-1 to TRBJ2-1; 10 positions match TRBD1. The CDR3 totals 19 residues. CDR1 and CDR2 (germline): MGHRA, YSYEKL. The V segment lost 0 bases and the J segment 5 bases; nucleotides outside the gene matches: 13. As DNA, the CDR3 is TGCGCCAGCAGCCAAGATCGCTCGATCGGGACAGGGGTACACAATGAGCAGTTCTTC. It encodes CASSQDRSIGTGVHNEQFF.

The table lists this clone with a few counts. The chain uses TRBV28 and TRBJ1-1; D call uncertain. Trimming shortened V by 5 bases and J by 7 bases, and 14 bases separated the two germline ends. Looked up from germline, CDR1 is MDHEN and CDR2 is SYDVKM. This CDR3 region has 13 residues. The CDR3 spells CASSLPGLYEAFF. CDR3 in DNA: TGTGCCAGCAGTCTCCCAGGACTCTATGAAGCTTTCTTT.

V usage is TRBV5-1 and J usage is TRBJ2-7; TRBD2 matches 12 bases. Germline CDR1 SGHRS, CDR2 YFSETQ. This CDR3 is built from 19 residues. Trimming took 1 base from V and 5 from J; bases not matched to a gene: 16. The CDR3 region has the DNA TGCGCCAGCAGCTTGTCACTGCTGGCTAGCGGGGGGGCTCTCCACGAGCAGTACTTC. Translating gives CASSLSLLASGGALHEQYF.

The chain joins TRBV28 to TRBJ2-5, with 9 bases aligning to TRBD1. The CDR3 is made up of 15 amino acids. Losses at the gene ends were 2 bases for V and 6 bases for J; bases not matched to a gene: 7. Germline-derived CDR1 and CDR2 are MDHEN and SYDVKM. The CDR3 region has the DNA TGTGCCAGCAGTTTAGGAGGACAGGGGCGAAAGACCCAGTACTTC. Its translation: CASSLGGQGRKTQYF.

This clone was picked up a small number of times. The CDR3 here is CASSQGEGDDSYGYTF. The CDR3 DNA sequence: TGCGCCAGCAGCCAAGGTGAGGGGGACGACAGCTATGGCTACACCTTC. The chain employs TRBV4-1 and TRBJ1-2; perhaps TRBD1 as D (6 bases). Trimming removed 1 base from V and 4 bases from J, with 16 bases in between. The germline gives CDR1 MGHRA, CDR2 YSYEKL. The CDR3 loop spans 16 amino acids.

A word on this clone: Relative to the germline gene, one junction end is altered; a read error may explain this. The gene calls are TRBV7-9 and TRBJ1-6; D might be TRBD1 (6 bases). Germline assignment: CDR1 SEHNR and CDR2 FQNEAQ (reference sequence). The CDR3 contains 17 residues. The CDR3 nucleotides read TGTTCCAGCAGCTTAGGTTGGGGGGGGCAGGGAAATTCACCCCTCCACTTT. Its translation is CSSSLGWGGQGNSPLHF.

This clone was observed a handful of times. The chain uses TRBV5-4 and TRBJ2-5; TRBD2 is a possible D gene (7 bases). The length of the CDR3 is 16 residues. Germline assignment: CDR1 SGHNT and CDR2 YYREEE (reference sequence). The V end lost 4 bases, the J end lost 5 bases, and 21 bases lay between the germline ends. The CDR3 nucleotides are TGTGCCAGCAGCCCCAAGGGGGGGCAAAGTAGGGAGACCCAGTACTTC. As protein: CASSPKGGQSRETQYF. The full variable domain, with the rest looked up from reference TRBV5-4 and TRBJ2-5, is ETGVTQSPTHLIKTRGQQVTLRCSSQSGHNTVSWYQQALGQGPQFIFQYYREEENGRGNFPPRFSGLQFPNYSSELNVNALELDDSALYLCASSPKGGQSRETQYFGPGTRLLVL.

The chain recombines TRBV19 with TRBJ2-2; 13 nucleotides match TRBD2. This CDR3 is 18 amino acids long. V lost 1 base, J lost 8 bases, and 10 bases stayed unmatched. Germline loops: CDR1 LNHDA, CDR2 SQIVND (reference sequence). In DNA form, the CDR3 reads TGTGCCAGTAGTATAGCCCGACGACTAGCGGGGGGAGGAGGGGAGCTGTTTTTT. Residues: CASSIARRLAGGGGELFF. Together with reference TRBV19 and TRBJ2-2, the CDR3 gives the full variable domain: DGGITQSPKYLFRKEGQNVTLSCEQNLNHDAMYWYRQDPGQGLRLIYYSQIVNDFQKGDIAEGYSVSREKKESFPLTVTSAQKNPTAFYLCASSIARRLAGGGGELFFGEGSRLTVL.

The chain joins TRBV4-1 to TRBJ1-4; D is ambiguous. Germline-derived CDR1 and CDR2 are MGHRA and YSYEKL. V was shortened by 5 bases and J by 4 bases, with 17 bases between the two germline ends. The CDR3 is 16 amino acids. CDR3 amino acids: CASSSTNDPNNEKLFF. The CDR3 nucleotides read TGCGCCAGCAGCTCCACTAACGACCCTAATAATGAAAAACTGTTTTTT.

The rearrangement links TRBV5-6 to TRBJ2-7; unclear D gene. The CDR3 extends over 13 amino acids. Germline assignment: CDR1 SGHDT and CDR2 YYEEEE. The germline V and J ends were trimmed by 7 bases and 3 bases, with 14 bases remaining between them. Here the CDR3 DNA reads TGTGCCAGCCAACGTCTTGCGGTCTACGAGCAGTACTTC. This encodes CASQRLAVYEQYF.

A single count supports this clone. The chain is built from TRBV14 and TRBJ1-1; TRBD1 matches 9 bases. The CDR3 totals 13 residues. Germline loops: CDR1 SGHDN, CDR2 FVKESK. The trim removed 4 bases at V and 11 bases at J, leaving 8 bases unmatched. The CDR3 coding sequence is TGTGCCAGCAGCCCCGGACAGGGGACGGAGGCTTTCTTT. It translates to CASSPGQGTEAFF.

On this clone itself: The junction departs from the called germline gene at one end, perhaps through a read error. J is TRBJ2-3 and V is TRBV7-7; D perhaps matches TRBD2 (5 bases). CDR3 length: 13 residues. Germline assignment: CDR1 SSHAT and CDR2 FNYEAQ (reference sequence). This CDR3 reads CASSTSQGGTQYF. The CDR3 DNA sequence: TGTGCTAGCAGCACCTCGCAAGGAGGTACGCAGTATTTT.

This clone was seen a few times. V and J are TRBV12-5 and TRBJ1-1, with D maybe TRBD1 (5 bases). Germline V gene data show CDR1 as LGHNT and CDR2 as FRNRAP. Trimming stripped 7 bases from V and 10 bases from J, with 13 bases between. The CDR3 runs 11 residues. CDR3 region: CASAWGGGAFF. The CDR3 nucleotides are TGTGCTAGTGCCTGGGGGGGAGGAGCTTTCTTT.

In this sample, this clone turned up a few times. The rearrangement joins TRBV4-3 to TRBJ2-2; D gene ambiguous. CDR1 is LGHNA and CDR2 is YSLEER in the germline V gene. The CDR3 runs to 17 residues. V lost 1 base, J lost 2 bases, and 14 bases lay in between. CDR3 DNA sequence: TGCGCCAGCAGCCAAGGGCAGCGAGGCGGTAACACCGGGGAGCTGTTTTTT. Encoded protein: CASSQGQRGGNTGELFF.

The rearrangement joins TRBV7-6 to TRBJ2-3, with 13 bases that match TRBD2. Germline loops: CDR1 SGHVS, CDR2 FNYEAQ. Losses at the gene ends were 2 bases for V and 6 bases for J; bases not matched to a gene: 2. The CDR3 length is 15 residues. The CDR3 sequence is CASSLLGLAGDTQYF. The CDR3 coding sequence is TGTGCCAGCAGCTTACTGGGACTAGCGGGGGATACGCAGTATTTT.

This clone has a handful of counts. Here the CDR3 reads CASKLAGGPWDTQYF. CDR3 bases: TGTGCCAGCAAACTAGCGGGGGGGCCATGGGATACGCAGTATTTT. The V gene is TRBV7-2, the J gene TRBJ2-3; 13 nucleotides align to TRBD2. From germline, CDR1 is SGHTA and CDR2 FQGNSA. Germline trimming cut 7 bases from V and 6 bases from J; bases unmatched to any gene: 7. This CDR3 region has 15 residues.